Here is one T cell receptor (beta chain) with its context. Its antigen remains unidentified. Germline CDR1 reads SGDLS; CDR2 reads YYNGEE. The CDR3 covers 15 residues. Trimming took 0 bases from V and 7 from J, leaving 13 bases between them. The record originates from a study of cytomegalovirus exposure and HLA in healthy donors. Amplification used 60 Vbeta primers and 13 Jbeta primers. Assay: immunoSEQ multiplex PCR; the TCRdb copy retains only in-frame clones and omits some. The sample records around 110,000 clones, over 70% being singletons. At sampling all donors were nominally healthy, likely with unrecorded immune exposures. Whole-study findings and limits: Upon later analysis, TCR association rates were observed to vary by HLA locus, being highest for DRB1 and lowest for HLA-C. Reportedly, diagnosis of cytomegalovirus status by the classifier showed high specificity and sensitivity.

Specimen: PBMCs. The chain combines TRBV9 with TRBJ1-4; D may be TRBD1 (6 bases). The clonotype originates from a boy between 5 and 17 years old in good health and CMV-seronegative. CDR3 loop: CASSVETGGLEKLFF. CDR3 DNA sequence: TGTGCCAGCAGCGTAGAGACAGGAGGCCTTGAAAAACTGTTTTTT.